The 21 T cell receptor beta chains listed next were all sequenced from one sample in a study of CD4 T cells in relation to SARS-CoV-2 and coronaviruses. The unexposed donors gave CD4+ T cells in 2011-2018, prior to COVID-19. Assay: immunoSEQ multiplex PCR; the TCRdb copy retains only in-frame clones and omits some. The data hold around 70,000 clones, with about nine tenths observed a single time. Sample: memory CD4+ T cells from PBMCs. The source is a human donor in good health.

The chain links TRBV7-9 to TRBJ2-3; no reliable D call. CDR1 is SEHNR and CDR2 is FQNEAQ in the germline V gene (reference sequence). The CDR3 covers 11 residues. Trimming stripped 5 bases from V and 7 bases from J, with 7 bases between. CDR3 in amino acids: CASSLLYTQYF. CDR3 coding DNA: TGTGCCAGCAGCCTGCTATATACGCAGTATTTT.

The chain has TRBV10-3 and TRBJ2-7; a weak D match, TRBD1 (6 bases). Trimming left V 5 bases short and J 3 bases short, with 14 bases between. CDR1 and CDR2 from the germline V gene are ENHRY and SYGVKD. This CDR3 has 14 residues. The CDR3 coding sequence is TGTGCCATCAGTAACCGGGACACCTTCTACGAGCAGTACTTC. It translates to CAISNRDTFYEQYF.

The sample holds one count of this clone. The rearrangement uses TRBV30 and TRBJ2-7; unclear D gene. Germline V gene lookup returns CDR1 GTSNPN and CDR2 SVGIG (reference sequence). The CDR3 consists of 11 residues. Trimming took 2 bases from V and 3 from J, leaving 5 bases between them. The CDR3 sequence is CAWSPSYEQYF. The CDR3 region has the DNA TGTGCCTGGAGTCCTAGCTACGAGCAGTACTTC.

The chain is built from TRBV29-1 and TRBJ2-1; perhaps TRBD1 as D (6 bases). This CDR3 is 12 amino acids long. Trimming cost V 5 bases and J 8 bases, with 13 bases left between them. The V gene's germline CDR1 is SQVTM and CDR2 ANQGSEA. CDR3 in DNA: TGCAGCGTTCTTAGAGGGGGTCATGAGCAGTTCTTC. Protein product: CSVLRGGHEQFF.

The rearrangement uses TRBV4-2 and TRBJ2-2; D unresolved. V was cut by 2 bases and J by 0 bases, with 4 bases left in between. The length of the CDR3 is 14 residues. The germline V gene encodes CDR1 LGHNA and CDR2 YNFKEQ. DNA for the CDR3: TGTGCCAGCAGCCAACAGCCGAACACCGGGGAGCTGTTTTTT. Translating it yields CASSQQPNTGELFF.

This clone has only a few counts. The chain employs TRBV5-1 and TRBJ2-2; no clear D. Germline-derived CDR1 and CDR2 are SGHRS and YFSETQ. This CDR3 spans 14 amino acids. Trimming removed 7 bases from V and 0 bases from J, with 10 bases in between. The CDR3 DNA reads as TGCGCCAGCGCCCTGGGCTCGAACACCGGGGAGCTGTTTTTT. Translation: CASALGSNTGELFF.

This chain connects TRBV5-1 to TRBJ1-1; D gene uncertain. There are 14 residues in the CDR3. Trimming cost V 0 bases and J 0 bases, with 6 bases left between them. Per germline, CDR1 SGHRS and CDR2 YFSETQ. CDR3 in amino acids: CASSLGLMNTEAFF. The DNA for the CDR3 is TGCGCCAGCAGCTTGGGGCTGATGAACACTGAAGCTTTCTTT.

This rearrangement joins TRBV14 to TRBJ1-5; D call uncertain. The CDR3 extends over 13 amino acids. Trimming took 0 bases from V and 1 from J, leaving 1 base between them. CDR1 is SGHDN, CDR2 FVKESK, per germline. Here the CDR3 reads CASSQDSNQPQHF. The CDR3 DNA reads as TGTGCCAGCAGCCAAGACAGCAATCAGCCCCAGCATTTT.

The J gene is TRBJ2-5, the V gene TRBV7-6, with 10 bases aligning to TRBD1. The trim removed 5 bases at V and 5 bases at J, leaving 8 bases unmatched. Per the germline V gene, CDR1 is SGHVS and CDR2 is FNYEAQ. This CDR3 has 15 amino acids. The CDR3: CASSLRQGAWETQYF. The CDR3 DNA reads as TGTGCCAGCAGCCTGCGACAGGGGGCTTGGGAGACCCAGTACTTC.

The CDR3: CASSITAPSRGLGIQYF. The CDR3 DNA sequence: TGTGCCAGTAGTATTACCGCCCCTTCGCGGGGTTTGGGCATTCAGTACTTC. The chain joins TRBV19 to TRBJ2-4; TRBD2 might be the D (6 bases). The CDR3 has 17 amino acids. CDR1 is LNHDA, CDR2 SQIVND, per germline (reference sequence). The V gene lost 3 bases and the J gene lost 9 bases, with 24 bases spanning the gap. Using reference TRBV19 and TRBJ2-4 for the parts outside the CDR3, the full variable domain is DGGITQSPKYLFRKEGQNVTLSCEQNLNHDAMYWYRQDPGQGLRLIYYSQIVNDFQKGDIAEGYSVSREKKESFPLTVTSAQKNPTAFYLCASSITAPSRGLGIQYFGAGTRLSVL.

The chain links TRBV11-3 to TRBJ2-2; D is ambiguous. Trimming took 8 bases from V and 8 from J, leaving 18 bases between them. This CDR3 contains 14 residues. Germline CDR1 SGHNT, CDR2 YENEEA. The CDR3 bases are TGTGCCAGCCAAGATGATCCAAACCGGGGGGAGCTGTTTTTT. Amino acids: CASQDDPNRGELFF.

This clone came up a few times. The V call is TRBV19, the J call TRBJ2-5; D gene ambiguous. Germline V gene lookup returns CDR1 LNHDA and CDR2 SQIVND (reference sequence). This CDR3 has 13 amino acids. V lost 1 base and J lost 4, with 7 bases in between. The CDR3 is CASSIAPRETQYF. The CDR3, as DNA: TGTGCCAGTAGTATAGCGCCCCGAGAGACCCAGTACTTC.

The genes are TRBV11-1 and TRBJ2-1, with TRBD1 matching over 7 bases. This CDR3 is built from 15 residues. The V and J ends lost 4 bases and 1 base, in that order; junction bases with no gene match: 4. From germline, CDR1 is SGHAT and CDR2 FQDESV (reference sequence). CDR3 amino acids: CASSSRQGSYNEQFF. CDR3 nucleotides: TGTGCCAGCAGCTCTCGACAGGGATCCTACAATGAGCAGTTCTTC. Full variable domain (rest looked up from reference TRBV11-1 and TRBJ2-1): EAEVAQSPRYKITEKSQAVAFWCDPISGHATLYWYRQILGQGPELLVQFQDESVVDDSQLPKDRFSAERLKGVDSTLKIQPAELGDSAMYLCASSSRQGSYNEQFFGPGTRLTVL.

V usage is TRBV7-9 and J usage is TRBJ1-4; D gene unclear. This CDR3 region has 12 residues. The V end was cut by 5 bases, the J end by 5 bases, with 6 bases between. Germline V gene sequence: CDR1 SEHNR, CDR2 FQNEAQ (reference sequence). CDR3 loop: CASSVRNEKLFF. DNA for the CDR3: TGTGCCAGCAGCGTGAGAAATGAAAAACTGTTTTTT.

The chain is built from TRBV30 and TRBJ2-5; the D is unclear. The germline V gene has CDR1 GTSNPN and CDR2 SVGIG (reference sequence). The CDR3 contains 13 residues. V was trimmed by 3 bases and J by 3 bases, leaving 11 bases between them. The CDR3 sequence is CAWSLGQEETQYF. CDR3 DNA: TGTGCCTGGAGCCTCGGTCAAGAAGAGACCCAGTACTTC.

The chain links TRBV7-2 to TRBJ1-5; a possible D gene is TRBD1 (5 bases). Germline V CDR1 and CDR2: SGHTA, FQGNSA. The CDR3 is made up of 15 amino acids. Between the trimmed V and J ends, which lost 4 bases and 3 bases, there was a span of 13 bases. For the CDR3, the DNA is TGTGCCAGCAGCTCAACAGGAAAAGACAATCAGCCCCAGCATTTT. The encoded protein is CASSSTGKDNQPQHF.

This chain uses TRBV28 with TRBJ1-5, with D maybe TRBD1 (5 bases). CDR3 length: 15 residues. Trimming took off 4 bases at V and 0 bases at J, with 10 bases between the two ends. CDR1 MDHEN and CDR2 SYDVKM come from the germline V gene. Here the CDR3 DNA reads TGTGCCAGCAGTTCTGACAGTTATAGCAATCAGCCCCAGCATTTT. It codes for CASSSDSYSNQPQHF.

The chain has TRBV4-2 and TRBJ2-1; the D gene is possibly TRBD2 (5 bases). This CDR3 is 14 amino acids long. Germline V CDR1 and CDR2: LGHNA, YNFKEQ. The V and J ends lost 0 bases and 6 bases respectively, with 9 bases between them. The CDR3 DNA reads as TGTGCCAGCAGCCAAGAACCGGGAAGCAATGAGCAGTTCTTC. This codes for CASSQEPGSNEQFF.

In this sample, this clone turned up a few times. This sequence joins TRBV18 and TRBJ2-7, with D tentatively TRBD2 (6 bases). CDR3 length: 14 amino acids. The germline V gene encodes CDR1 KGHSH and CDR2 LQKENI. The germline V and J ends were trimmed by 6 bases and 2 bases, with 14 bases remaining between them. The CDR3 loop is CASSAREYAYEQYF. As DNA, the CDR3 is TGTGCCAGCTCGGCTCGGGAGTACGCCTACGAGCAGTACTTC.

CDR3 loop: CAWMRGLSGQASEAFF. The CDR3 region has the DNA TGTGCCTGGATGCGGGGTCTGTCAGGACAGGCATCTGAAGCTTTCTTT. This chain uses TRBV30 with TRBJ1-1, with 7 bases matching TRBD1. CDR1 is GTSNPN, CDR2 SVGIG, per germline (reference sequence). The junction had 17 bases not matched to a gene; V was cut back by 4 bases and J by 6 bases. The CDR3 has 16 amino acids.

The V gene is TRBV5-1, the J gene TRBJ2-7; the match to TRBD1 covers 9 bases. CDR1 SGHRS and CDR2 YFSETQ come from the germline V gene. Trimming removed 2 bases from V and 4 bases from J; junction bases left unmatched: 7. The CDR3 covers 15 residues. CDR3 sequence (DNA): TGCGCCAGCAGCTTCCTGGGACAGGGAGGATACGAGCAGTACTTC. It yields the protein CASSFLGQGGYEQYF.